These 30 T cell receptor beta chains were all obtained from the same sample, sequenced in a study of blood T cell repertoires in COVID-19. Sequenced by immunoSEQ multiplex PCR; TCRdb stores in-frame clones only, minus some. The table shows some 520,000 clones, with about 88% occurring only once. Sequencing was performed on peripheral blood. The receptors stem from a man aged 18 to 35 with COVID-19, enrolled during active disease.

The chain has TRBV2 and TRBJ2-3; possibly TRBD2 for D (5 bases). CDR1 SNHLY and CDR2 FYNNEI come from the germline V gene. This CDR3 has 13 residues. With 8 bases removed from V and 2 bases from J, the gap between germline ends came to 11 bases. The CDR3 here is CASYGEPTDTQYF. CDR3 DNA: TGTGCCAGCTACGGGGAACCCACAGATACGCAGTATTTT.

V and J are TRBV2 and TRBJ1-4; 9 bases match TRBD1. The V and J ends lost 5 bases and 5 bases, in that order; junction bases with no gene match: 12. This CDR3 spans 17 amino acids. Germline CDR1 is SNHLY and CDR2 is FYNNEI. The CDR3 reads CASSKRFTGTGNEKLFF. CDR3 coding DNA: TGTGCCAGCAGTAAGAGATTTACCGGGACAGGGAATGAAAAACTGTTTTTT.

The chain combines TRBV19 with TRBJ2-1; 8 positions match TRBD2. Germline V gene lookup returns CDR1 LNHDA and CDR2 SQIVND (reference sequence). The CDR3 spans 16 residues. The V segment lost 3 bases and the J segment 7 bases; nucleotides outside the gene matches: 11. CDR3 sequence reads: CASSIASGSLLNEQFF. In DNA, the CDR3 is TGTGCCAGTAGTATCGCGAGCGGGAGCTTACTGAATGAGCAGTTCTTC.

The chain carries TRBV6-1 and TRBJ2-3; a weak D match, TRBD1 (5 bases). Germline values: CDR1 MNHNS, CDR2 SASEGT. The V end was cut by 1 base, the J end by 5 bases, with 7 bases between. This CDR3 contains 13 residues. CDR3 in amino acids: CASSEGQGDTQYF. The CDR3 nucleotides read TGTGCCAGCAGTGAAGGGCAGGGAGATACGCAGTATTTT.

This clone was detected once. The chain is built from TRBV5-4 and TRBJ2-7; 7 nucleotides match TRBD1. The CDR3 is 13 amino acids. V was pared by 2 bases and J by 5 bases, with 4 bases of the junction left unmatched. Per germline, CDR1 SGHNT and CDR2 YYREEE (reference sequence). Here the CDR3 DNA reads TGTGCCAGCAGCTTCAACAGGGGAGACGAGCAGTACTTC. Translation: CASSFNRGDEQYF.

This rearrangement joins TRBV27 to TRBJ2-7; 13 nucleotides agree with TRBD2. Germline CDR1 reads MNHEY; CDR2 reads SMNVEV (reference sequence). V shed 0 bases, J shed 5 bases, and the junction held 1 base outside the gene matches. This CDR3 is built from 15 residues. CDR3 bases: TGTGCCAGCAGTTTATCCGGACTAGCGGGAGACGAGCAGTACTTC. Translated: CASSLSGLAGDEQYF.

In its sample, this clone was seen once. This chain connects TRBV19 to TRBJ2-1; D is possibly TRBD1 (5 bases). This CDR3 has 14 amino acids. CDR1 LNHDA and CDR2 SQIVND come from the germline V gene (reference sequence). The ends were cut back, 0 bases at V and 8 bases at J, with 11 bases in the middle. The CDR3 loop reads CASSIDAPRDEQFF. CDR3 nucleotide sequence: TGTGCCAGTAGTATAGATGCCCCCAGGGATGAGCAGTTCTTC.

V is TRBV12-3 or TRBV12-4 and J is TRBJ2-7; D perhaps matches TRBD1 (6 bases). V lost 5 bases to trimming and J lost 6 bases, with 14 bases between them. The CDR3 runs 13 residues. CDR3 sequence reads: CASSPQGLGEQYF. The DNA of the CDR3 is TGTGCCAGCAGTCCACAGGGTTTAGGCGAGCAGTACTTC.

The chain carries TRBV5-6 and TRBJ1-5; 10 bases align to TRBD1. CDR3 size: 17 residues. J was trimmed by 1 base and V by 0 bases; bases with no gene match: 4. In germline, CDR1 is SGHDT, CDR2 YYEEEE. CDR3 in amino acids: CASSLDRDRGSNQPQHF. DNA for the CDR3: TGTGCCAGCAGCTTGGACCGGGACAGGGGCAGCAATCAGCCCCAGCATTTT.

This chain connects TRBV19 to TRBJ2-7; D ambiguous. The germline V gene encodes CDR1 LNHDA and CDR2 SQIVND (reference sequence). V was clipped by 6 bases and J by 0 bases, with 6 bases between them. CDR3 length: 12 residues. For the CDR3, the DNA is TGTGCCAGTAGGAGAAGCTCCTACGAGCAGTACTTC. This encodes CASRRSSYEQYF.

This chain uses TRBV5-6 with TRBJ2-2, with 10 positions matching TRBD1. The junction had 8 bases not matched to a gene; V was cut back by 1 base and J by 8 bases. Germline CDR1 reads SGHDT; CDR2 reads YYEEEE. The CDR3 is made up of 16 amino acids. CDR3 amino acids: CASSLPTGTGEGELFF. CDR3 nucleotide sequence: TGTGCCAGCAGCTTGCCTACCGGGACAGGGGAAGGGGAGCTGTTTTTT.

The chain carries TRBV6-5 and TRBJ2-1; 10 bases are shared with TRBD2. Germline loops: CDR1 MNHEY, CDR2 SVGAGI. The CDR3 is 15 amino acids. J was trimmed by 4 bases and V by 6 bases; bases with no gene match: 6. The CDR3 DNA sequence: TGTGCCAGCAGCCGCGGGACTAGCGAGTACAATGAGCAGTTCTTC. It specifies CASSRGTSEYNEQFF.

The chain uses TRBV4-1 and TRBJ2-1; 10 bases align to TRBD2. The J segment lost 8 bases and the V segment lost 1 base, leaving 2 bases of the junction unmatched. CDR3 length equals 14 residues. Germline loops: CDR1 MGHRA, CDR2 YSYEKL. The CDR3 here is CASSQGAGGYEQFF. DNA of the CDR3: TGCGCCAGCAGCCAAGGAGCGGGGGGGTATGAGCAGTTCTTC.

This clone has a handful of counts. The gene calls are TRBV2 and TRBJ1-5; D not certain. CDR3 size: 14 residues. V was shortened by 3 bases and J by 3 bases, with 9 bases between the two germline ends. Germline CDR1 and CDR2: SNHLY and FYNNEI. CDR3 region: CASSDREANQPQHF. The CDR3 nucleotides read TGTGCCAGCAGTGACAGAGAGGCCAATCAGCCCCAGCATTTT.

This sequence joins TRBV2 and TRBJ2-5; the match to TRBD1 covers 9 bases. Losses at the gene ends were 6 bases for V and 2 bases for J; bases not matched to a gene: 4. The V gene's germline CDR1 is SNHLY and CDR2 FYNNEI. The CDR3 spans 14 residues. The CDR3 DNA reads TGTGCCAGCAGGGACAGGGGACCACAAGAGACCCAGTACTTC. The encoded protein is CASRDRGPQETQYF.

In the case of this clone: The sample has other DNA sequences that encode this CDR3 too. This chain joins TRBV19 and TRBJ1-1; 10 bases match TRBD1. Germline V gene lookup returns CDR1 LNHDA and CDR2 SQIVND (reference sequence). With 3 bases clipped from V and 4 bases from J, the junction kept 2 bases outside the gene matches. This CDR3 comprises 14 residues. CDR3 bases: TGTGCCAGTAGTATCGGACAGGGGGGCACTGAAGCTTTCTTT. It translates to CASSIGQGGTEAFF.

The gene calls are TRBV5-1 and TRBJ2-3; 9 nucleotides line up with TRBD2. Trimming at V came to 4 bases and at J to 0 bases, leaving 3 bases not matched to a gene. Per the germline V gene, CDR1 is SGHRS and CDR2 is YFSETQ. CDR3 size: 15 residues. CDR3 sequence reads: CASSTTSGSTDTQYF. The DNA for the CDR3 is TGCGCCAGCAGCACGACTAGCGGAAGCACAGATACGCAGTATTTT.

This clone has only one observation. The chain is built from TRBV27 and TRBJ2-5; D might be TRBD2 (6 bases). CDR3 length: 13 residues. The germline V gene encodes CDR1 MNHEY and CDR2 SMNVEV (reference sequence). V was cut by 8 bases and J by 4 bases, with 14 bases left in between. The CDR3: CASRSSARETQYF. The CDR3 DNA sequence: TGTGCCAGCCGTTCTAGCGCTCGAGAGACCCAGTACTTC.

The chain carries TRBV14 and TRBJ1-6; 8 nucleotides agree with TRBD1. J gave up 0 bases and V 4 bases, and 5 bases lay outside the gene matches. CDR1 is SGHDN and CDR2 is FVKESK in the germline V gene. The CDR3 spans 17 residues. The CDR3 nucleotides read TGTGCCAGCAGCCCCCGACAGGGGAGCTCCTATAATTCACCCCTCCACTTT. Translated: CASSPRQGSSYNSPLHF.

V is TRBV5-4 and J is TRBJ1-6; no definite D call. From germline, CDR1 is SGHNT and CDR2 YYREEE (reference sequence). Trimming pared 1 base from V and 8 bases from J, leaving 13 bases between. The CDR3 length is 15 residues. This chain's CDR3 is CASSLRQATDSPLHF. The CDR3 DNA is TGTGCCAGCAGCTTGCGGCAGGCGACGGATTCACCCCTCCACTTT. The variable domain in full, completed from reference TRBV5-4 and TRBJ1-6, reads ETGVTQSPTHLIKTRGQQVTLRCSSQSGHNTVSWYQQALGQGPQFIFQYYREEENGRGNFPPRFSGLQFPNYSSELNVNALELDDSALYLCASSLRQATDSPLHFGNGTRLTVT.

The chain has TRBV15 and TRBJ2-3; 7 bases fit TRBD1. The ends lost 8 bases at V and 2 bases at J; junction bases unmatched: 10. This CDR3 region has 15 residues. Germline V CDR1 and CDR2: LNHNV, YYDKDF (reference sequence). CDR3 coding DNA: TGTGCCACCGGGCAGGGGGAAGAGGACACAGATACGCAGTATTTT. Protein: CATGQGEEDTDTQYF.

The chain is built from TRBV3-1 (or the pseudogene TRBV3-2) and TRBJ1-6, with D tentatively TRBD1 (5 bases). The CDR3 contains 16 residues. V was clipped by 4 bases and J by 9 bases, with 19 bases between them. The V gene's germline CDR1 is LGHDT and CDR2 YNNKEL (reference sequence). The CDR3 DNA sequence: TGTGCCAGCAGCCCCCCGGGGGGGACGGAGATTTCACCCCTCCACTTT. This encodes CASSPPGGTEISPLHF.

This chain's CDR3 is CASSAPSGGVGEQFF. In DNA form, the CDR3 reads TGTGCCAGCAGCGCCCCTAGCGGGGGGGTAGGTGAGCAGTTCTTC. This sequence joins TRBV6-6 and TRBJ2-1; 12 bases line up with TRBD2. The CDR3 sequence is 15 residues long. Per germline, CDR1 MNHNY and CDR2 SVGAGI (reference sequence). V shed 6 bases, J shed 9 bases, and the junction held 9 bases outside the gene matches.

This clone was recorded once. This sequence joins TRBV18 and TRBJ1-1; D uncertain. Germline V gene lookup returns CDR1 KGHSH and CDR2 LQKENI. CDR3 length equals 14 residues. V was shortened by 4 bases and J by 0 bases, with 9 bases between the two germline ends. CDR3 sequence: CASSLQEMNTEAFF. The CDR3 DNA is TGTGCCAGCTCACTCCAGGAAATGAACACTGAAGCTTTCTTT.

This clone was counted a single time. The CDR3 loop is CASSLTRTDYEQYF. Written as DNA, the CDR3 is TGTGCCAGCAGTCTTACACGGACAGACTACGAGCAGTACTTC. This chain connects TRBV27 to TRBJ2-7; possible D gene TRBD1, 6 bases. V was pared by 5 bases and J by 3 bases, with 14 bases between. Per germline, CDR1 MNHEY and CDR2 SMNVEV (reference sequence). There are 14 residues in the CDR3.

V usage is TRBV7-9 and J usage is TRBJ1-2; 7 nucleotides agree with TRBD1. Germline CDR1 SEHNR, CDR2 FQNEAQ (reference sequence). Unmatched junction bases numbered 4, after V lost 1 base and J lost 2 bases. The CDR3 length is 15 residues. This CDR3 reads CASSLGQGYNYGYTF. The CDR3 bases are TGTGCCAGCAGCTTAGGACAGGGTTACAACTATGGCTACACCTTC.

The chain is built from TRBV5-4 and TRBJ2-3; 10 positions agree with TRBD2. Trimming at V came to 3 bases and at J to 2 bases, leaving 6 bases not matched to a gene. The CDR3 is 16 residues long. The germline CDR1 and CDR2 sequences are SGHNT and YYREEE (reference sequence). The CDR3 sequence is CASSSHSGRFTDTQYF. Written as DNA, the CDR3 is TGTGCCAGCAGCTCCCATAGCGGGAGGTTCACAGATACGCAGTATTTT.

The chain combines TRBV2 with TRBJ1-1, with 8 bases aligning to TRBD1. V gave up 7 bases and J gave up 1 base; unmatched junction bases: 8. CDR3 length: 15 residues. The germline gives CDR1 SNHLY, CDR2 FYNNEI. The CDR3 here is CASKPQGARNTEAFF. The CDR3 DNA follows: TGTGCCAGCAAGCCCCAGGGGGCGCGGAACACTGAAGCTTTCTTT.

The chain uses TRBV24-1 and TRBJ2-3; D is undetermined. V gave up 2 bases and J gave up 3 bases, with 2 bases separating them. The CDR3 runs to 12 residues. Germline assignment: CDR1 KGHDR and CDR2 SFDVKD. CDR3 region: CATSDSTDTQYF. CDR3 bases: TGTGCCACCAGTGATTCGACAGATACGCAGTATTTT.

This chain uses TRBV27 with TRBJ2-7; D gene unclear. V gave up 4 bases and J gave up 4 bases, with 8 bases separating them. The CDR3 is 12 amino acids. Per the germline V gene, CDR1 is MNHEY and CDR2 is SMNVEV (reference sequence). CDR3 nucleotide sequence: TGTGCCAGCAGTTCCACCGGGTACGAGCAGTACTTC. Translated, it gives CASSSTGYEQYF.